This TCR beta chain was obtained from a study of cytomegalovirus exposure and HLA in healthy donors. This clone was seen once. PCR used 60 Vbeta primers and 13 Jbeta primers. Method: immunoSEQ multiplex PCR; TCRdb's copy keeps in-frame clones and lacks some. This sample yields under 130,000 clones, of which around 73% are seen a single time; around 1.3% belongs to the top ten. The CDR3 contains 15 residues. Germline CDR1 reads SGHDT; CDR2 reads YYEEEE. Trimming left V 4 bases short and J 2 bases short, with 16 bases between. The V gene is TRBV5-6, the J gene TRBJ2-7; the D gene is possibly TRBD1 (6 bases). Sequencing input: PBMCs. The sequence came from a man aged 25-40 years in good health and CMV-seronegative. CDR3 region: CASSLLQGSTYEQYF. As DNA, the CDR3 is TGTGCCAGCAGCCTGCTACAGGGATCTACCTACGAGCAGTACTTC. Drawing the rest from reference TRBV5-6 and TRBJ2-7, the complete variable domain is DAGVTQSPTHLIKTRGQQVTLRCSPKSGHDTVSWYQQALGQGPQFIFQYYEEEERQRGNFPDRFSGHQFPNYSSELNVNALLLGDSALYLCASSLLQGSTYEQYFGPGTRLTVT.